The T cell receptor beta chain under discussion was sequenced for a study of blood T cell repertoires in COVID-19. In the authors' methods: Cell counts per sample came from amplifying reference gene primers. Only in-frame clones appear in the TCRdb table, and some are missing; sequencing was by immunoSEQ multiplex PCR. Clone size and V and J calls were adopted from that table, with D and trimming inferred from the DNA. The sample records about 220,000 clones, around 83% being singletons. Trimming took off 1 base at V and 5 bases at J, with 10 bases between the two ends. The germline gives CDR1 MDHEN, CDR2 SYDVKM. This CDR3 comprises 14 residues.

The chain uses TRBV28 and TRBJ2-3; D may be TRBD1 (6 bases). Source material: peripheral blood. This clonotype was obtained from a man aged 50-59 years with active or convalescent COVID-19. Here the CDR3 reads CASSLYGTIDTQYF. The CDR3 region has the DNA TGTGCCAGCAGTTTATATGGGACAATAGATACGCAGTATTTT.